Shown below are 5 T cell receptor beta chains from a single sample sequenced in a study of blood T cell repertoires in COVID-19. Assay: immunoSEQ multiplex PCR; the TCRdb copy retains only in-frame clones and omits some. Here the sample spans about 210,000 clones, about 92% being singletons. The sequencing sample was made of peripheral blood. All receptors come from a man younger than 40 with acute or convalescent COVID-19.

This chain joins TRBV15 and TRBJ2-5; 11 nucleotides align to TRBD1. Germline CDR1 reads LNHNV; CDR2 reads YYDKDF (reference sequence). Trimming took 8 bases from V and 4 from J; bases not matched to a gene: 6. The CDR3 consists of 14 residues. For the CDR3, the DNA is TGTGCCACCTGGGACAGGGGGGGCCGAGAGACCCAGTACTTC. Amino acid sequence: CATWDRGGRETQYF.

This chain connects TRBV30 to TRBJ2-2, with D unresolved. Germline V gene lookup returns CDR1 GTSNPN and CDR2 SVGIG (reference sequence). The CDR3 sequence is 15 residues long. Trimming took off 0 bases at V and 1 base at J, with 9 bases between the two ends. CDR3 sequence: CAWSVLPGNTGELFF. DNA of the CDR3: TGTGCCTGGAGTGTATTGCCGGGGAACACCGGGGAGCTGTTTTTT.

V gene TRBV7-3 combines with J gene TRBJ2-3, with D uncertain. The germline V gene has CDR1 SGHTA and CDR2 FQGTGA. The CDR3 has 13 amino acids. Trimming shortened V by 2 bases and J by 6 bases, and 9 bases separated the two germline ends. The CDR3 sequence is CASSLSQLDTQYF. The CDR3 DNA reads TGTGCCAGCAGCTTATCCCAACTGGATACGCAGTATTTT.

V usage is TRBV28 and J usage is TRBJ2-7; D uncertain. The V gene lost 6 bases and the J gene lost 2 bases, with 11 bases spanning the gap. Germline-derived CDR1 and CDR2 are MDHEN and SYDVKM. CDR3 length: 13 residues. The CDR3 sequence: CASRITRAYEQYF. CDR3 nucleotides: TGTGCCAGCAGAATAACTCGGGCCTACGAGCAGTACTTC.

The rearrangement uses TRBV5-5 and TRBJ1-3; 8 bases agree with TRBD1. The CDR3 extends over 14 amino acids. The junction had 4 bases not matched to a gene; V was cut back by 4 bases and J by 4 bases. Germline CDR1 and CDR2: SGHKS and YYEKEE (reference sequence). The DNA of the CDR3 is TGTGCCAGCAGCGTGGGACAGGTCGGAAACACCATATATTTT. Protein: CASSVGQVGNTIYF.